A selection of T cell receptor beta chains follows, all from one sample in a study of T-cell memory formation after mild COVID-19. TCRdb itself ran the 5' RACE reads through MiXCR, one entry per CDR3 protein. The table has 350,000 to 550,000 distinct CDR3 sequences, approximately 18% seen once. Sequences were obtained from PBMCs or a T cell subset sorted from them (not recorded which). The receptors here all came from a man between 18 and 29 years old who had mild COVID-19 (a few samples of this study predate the infection). Cell type and time point are not known. Both conserved end residues are part of each CDR3. A D gene is named only where the DNA matches it firmly. The listing skips clone size in some rows; elsewhere it reads once, few, many or a size class.

j_call clone_size d_call v_call cdr3_nt cdr3_aa
TRBJ2-7 few NA TRBV20-1 TGCAGTGTCAGCGACGGGGGCCGAGGGGAGCAGTACTTC CSVSDGGRGEQYF
TRBJ1-2 NA NA TRBV6-1 TGTGCCAGCAGTGAAGAGGCGGGGGGGACAGGCTACACCTTC CASSEEAGGTGYTF
TRBJ2-2 NA TRBD1 TRBV28 TGTGCCAGCAGCTACGACAGGGTTGGGAGCGGGGAGCTGTTTTTT CASSYDRVGSGELFF
TRBJ2-2 few TRBD1 TRBV5-1 TGCGCCAGCAGCTTGGTACAGGGGGAATACGCCGGGGAGCTGTTTTTT CASSLVQGEYAGELFF
TRBJ2-1 few TRBD1 TRBV5-1 TGCGCCAGCAGCGCGGGACAGGGGGTTTTCGATGAGCAGTTCTTC CASSAGQGVFDEQFF
TRBJ2-3 NA NA TRBV29-1 TGCAGCGTTTTCGTCCCGACAGGAGGAGGCACGCAGTATTTT CSVFVPTGGGTQYF
TRBJ2-5 NA TRBD1 TRBV29-1 TGCAGCGTTGAGCGAGACAGGGAGCAAGAGACCCAGTACTTC CSVERDREQETQYF
TRBJ2-1 NA TRBD1 TRBV7-9 TGTGCCAGCAGCCCCTGGGGACAGGGGGGATTTCGCTCCTACAATGAGCAGTTCTTC CASSPWGQGGFRSYNEQFF
TRBJ2-3 NA TRBD2 TRBV10-2 TGCGCCAGCAGTGAGTTTGAGACTAGCGGAGATACGCAGTATTTT CASSEFETSGDTQYF
TRBJ2-1 NA TRBD2 TRBV5-1 TGCGCCAGCAGCTCGGGACTAGACTACAATGAGCAGTTCTTC CASSSGLDYNEQFF
TRBJ1-1 NA NA TRBV20-1 TGCAGTGCTAGAGAAGGAGCGACGAACACTGAAGCTTTCTTT CSAREGATNTEAFF
TRBJ1-1 NA TRBD1 TRBV4-1 TGCGCCAGCAGCTTAACCGGGACAGGGTGGGGTATGAACACTGAAGCTTTCTTT CASSLTGTGWGMNTEAFF
TRBJ2-5 NA NA TRBV12-3/TRBV12-4 TGTGCCAGCGGACCCCGACAGACCCAAGAGACCCAGTACTTC CASGPRQTQETQYF
TRBJ2-7 NA TRBD2 TRBV2 TGTGCCAGCACCCGAGGGACTAGCGGGGGGTCGGGCGAGCAGTACTTC CASTRGTSGGSGEQYF
TRBJ2-3 NA TRBD2 TRBV9 TGTGCCAGCAGCGTGGGAGCGGGGGGGCCGGTAGATACGCAGTATTTT CASSVGAGGPVDTQYF
TRBJ1-2 NA NA TRBV6-6 TGTGCCAGCAGTTACGAGGGGGAGGTCTACACCTTC CASSYEGEVYTF
TRBJ2-2 NA NA TRBV4-3 TGCGCCAGCAGCCAGTTAACAGGGACGAACACCGGGGAGCTGTTTTTT CASSQLTGTNTGELFF
TRBJ1-4 NA NA TRBV9 TGTGCCAGCAGCCCCCATGGGGGTTCAACTAATGAAAAACTGTTTTTT CASSPHGGSTNEKLFF
TRBJ1-6 NA NA TRBV7-9 TGTGCCAGCAGCTCGGGGGACAATTCACCCCTCCACTTT CASSSGDNSPLHF
TRBJ2-3 NA NA TRBV4-2 TGTGCCAGCAGCCACGAGCAGGGGAGGGAAGATACGCAGTATTTT CASSHEQGREDTQYF
TRBJ2-3 few TRBD1 TRBV4-1 TGCGCCACCTCATTGGGAGGACAGGGCCTTAGCACAGATACGCAGTATTTT CATSLGGQGLSTDTQYF
TRBJ2-7 NA NA TRBV28 TGTGCCACTCAGAGACAGGCCCCATCTTGGGATGAGCAGTACTTC CATQRQAPSWDEQYF
TRBJ2-7 NA NA TRBV5-6 TGTGCCAGCAGCCAAACAGGCTCCTACGAGCAGTACTTC CASSQTGSYEQYF
TRBJ1-5 NA TRBD1 TRBV6-2/TRBV6-3 TGTGCCAGCAATAGGGGACAGGGTAATCAGCCCCAGCATTTT CASNRGQGNQPQHF
TRBJ2-3 few NA TRBV5-6 TGTGCCAGCAGCTTGGTGCGCCGCCCCTTCACAGATACGCAGTATTTT CASSLVRRPFTDTQYF
TRBJ1-5 NA NA TRBV6-6 TGTGCCAGCACCAAAGGGGGAACAGGTCAGCCCCAGCATTTT CASTKGGTGQPQHF
TRBJ1-5 many NA TRBV7-2 TGTGCCAGCAGCCCCCACGGGGGTCGAGATCAGCCCCAGCATTTT CASSPHGGRDQPQHF
TRBJ2-5 few NA TRBV7-9 TGTGCCAGCAGCTTGGCGGGGGCGGCGCAGACCCAGTACTTC CASSLAGAAQTQYF
TRBJ1-4 NA NA TRBV11-2 TGTGCCAGCAGCACGTATACGTCAACTAATGAAAAACTGTTTTTT CASSTYTSTNEKLFF
TRBJ2-5 NA NA TRBV6-2/TRBV6-3 TGTGCTACAGCGGATCGGGGTCGGGGGACCCAGTACTTC CATADRGRGTQYF
TRBJ2-1 NA TRBD1 TRBV2 TGTGCCAGCAGTGATCAGGGGACAGAGAATGAGCAGTTCTTC CASSDQGTENEQFF
TRBJ2-7 few NA TRBV6-2/TRBV6-3 TGTGCCAGCACCTCGAGGGTCTCCAACGAGCAGTACTTC CASTSRVSNEQYF
TRBJ2-5 few NA TRBV5-1 TGCGCCAGCAGCCCGGACCCAGGGCGGTACCAAGAGACCCAGTACTTC CASSPDPGRYQETQYF
TRBJ2-1 NA NA TRBV7-9 TGTGCCAGCAGCCTGTCAGGGCTGGGTTACAATGAGCAGTTCTTC CASSLSGLGYNEQFF
TRBJ2-1 few TRBD2 TRBV7-9 TGTGCCAGCAGCTTTGTCAGCGGCGCGGGCGGGAGCTACAATGAGCAGTTCTTC CASSFVSGAGGSYNEQFF
TRBJ1-3 many NA TRBV5-6 TGTGCCAGCAGCTCAACAGGGAGCTCTGGAAACACCATATATTTT CASSSTGSSGNTIYF
TRBJ2-2 few TRBD2 TRBV7-2 TGTGCCAGCAGCTTAGGGACTAGCGTGCGAACCGGGGAGCTGTTTTTT CASSLGTSVRTGELFF
TRBJ2-7 NA NA TRBV27 TGTGCCAGCAGTTCATCCAGGGTTTACTACGAGCAGTACTTC CASSSSRVYYEQYF
TRBJ2-5 NA TRBD2 TRBV5-1 TGCGCCAGCAGCCGGGGACTAGCGGGGGTTGACCAAGAGACCCAGTACTTC CASSRGLAGVDQETQYF
TRBJ1-5 NA TRBD1 TRBV7-2 TGTGCCAGCAGCTTAGTAGGGACAGGTAACAATCAGCCCCAGCATTTT CASSLVGTGNNQPQHF
TRBJ2-5 NA NA TRBV5-1 TGCGCCAGCAGCGGACAGCCAGAGACCCAGTACTTC CASSGQPETQYF
TRBJ2-3 few NA TRBV10-3 TGTGCCATCAGTCTCCGGAGGATCACAGATACGCAGTATTTT CAISLRRITDTQYF
TRBJ2-1 few NA TRBV27 TGTGCCAGCGGTCGACACCGCTCCTACAATGAGCAGTTCTTC CASGRHRSYNEQFF
TRBJ2-2 many NA TRBV5-1 TGCGCCAGCAAAATAGACACCGGGGAGCTGTTTTTT CASKIDTGELFF
TRBJ2-1 NA NA TRBV20-1 TGCAGTGCTCCCACAGGGAGTTCCTACAATGAGCAGTTCTTC CSAPTGSSYNEQFF
TRBJ1-2 NA NA TRBV29-1 TGCAGCGTTGCAGGCCCAATGGGTGGCTACACCTTC CSVAGPMGGYTF
TRBJ2-4 NA TRBD2 TRBV15 TGTGCCACCAGCAGAAGCGGGGGGGGACAGGTGGCCAAAAACATTCAGTACTTC CATSRSGGGQVAKNIQYF
TRBJ2-4 few NA TRBV7-9 TGTGCCAGCAGCCCGGACACAGTGACCAAAAACATTCAGTACTTC CASSPDTVTKNIQYF